What follows are 18 T cell receptor beta chains derived from one specimen sequenced in a study of shared clonotypes between healthy human individuals. The assay was immunoSEQ multiplex PCR, and TCRdb's table has in-frame clones only and misses some. The table includes 2 million to 2.5 million clones, under 95% detected once. Material for sequencing was naive CD4+ T cells from PBMCs. Specified subset: CD45RA+ positively selected. The receptors here all came from a man aged 18 to 29 in good health. Some clones in this sample may be carry-over from other donors' samples.

J is TRBJ1-2 and V is TRBV4-2; D ambiguous. Trimming stripped 2 bases from V and 4 bases from J, with 14 bases between. The CDR3 spans 15 residues. CDR1 is LGHNA, CDR2 YNFKEQ, per germline. CDR3 residues: CASSQLPGSAYGYTF. CDR3 nucleotides: TGTGCCAGCAGCCAACTGCCAGGCAGTGCCTATGGCTACACCTTC.

The V and J genes are TRBV18 and TRBJ2-1, with D perhaps assigned TRBD1 or TRBD2 (5 bases each). The germline V gene has CDR1 KGHSH and CDR2 LQKENI. Trimming removed 4 bases at V and 9 bases at J, with 13 bases between. This CDR3 has 13 amino acids. The CDR3 spells CASSQGPIVEQFF. CDR3 DNA: TGTGCCAGCTCACAGGGACCTATTGTTGAGCAGTTCTTC. The whole variable domain, filled in from reference TRBV18 and TRBJ2-1, reads NAGVMQNPRHLVRRRGQEARLRCSPMKGHSHVYWYRQLPEEGLKFMVYLQKENIIDESGMPKERFSAEFPKEGPSILRIQQVVRGDSAAYFCASSQGPIVEQFFGPGTRLTVL.

This sequence joins TRBV28 and TRBJ2-7; D may be TRBD1 or TRBD2 (5 bases each). Trimming removed 6 bases from V and 2 bases from J, with 17 bases in between. Per the germline V gene, CDR1 is MDHEN and CDR2 is SYDVKM. This CDR3 comprises 15 residues. This chain's CDR3 is CASSRGYRNPYEQYF. CDR3 coding DNA: TGTGCCAGCAGCCGGGGCTACAGGAATCCCTACGAGCAGTACTTC.

The rearrangement uses TRBV11-2 and TRBJ2-7; D is unclear. Deletions cut 3 bases from V and 3 bases from J, with 15 bases between. The germline CDR1 and CDR2 sequences are SGHAT and FQNNGV. The length of the CDR3 is 15 residues. The CDR3 nucleotides are TGTGCCAGCAGCTTTTCTTCGGGCGGCGACTACGAGCAGTACTTC. It translates to CASSFSSGGDYEQYF.

V and J are TRBV19 and TRBJ2-3; D remains unclear. The germline V gene encodes CDR1 LNHDA and CDR2 SQIVND (reference sequence). V was shortened by 1 base and J by 1 base, with 6 bases between the two germline ends. The CDR3 totals 14 residues. This chain's CDR3 is CASSIVQRTDTQYF. In DNA form, the CDR3 reads TGTGCCAGTAGTATAGTCCAGCGCACAGATACGCAGTATTTT.

As regards this clone: The sample contains more than one DNA sequence encoding this CDR3. V and J are TRBV7-9 and TRBJ2-5; D is undetermined. Germline V gene data show CDR1 as SEHNR and CDR2 as FQNEAQ (reference sequence). The CDR3 runs to 12 residues. The germline V and J ends were trimmed by 1 base and 5 bases, with 5 bases remaining between them. The CDR3 bases are TGTGCCAGCAGCTTAGTGGCGGAGACCCAGTACTTC. It translates to CASSLVAETQYF.

Of note for this clone: The same CDR3 arises from other DNA sequences in this sample as well. The V gene is TRBV7-3, the J gene TRBJ2-7, with 8 bases aligning to TRBD2. Germline CDR1 reads SGHTA; CDR2 reads FQGTGA. With 3 bases clipped from V and 2 bases from J, the junction kept 3 bases outside the gene matches. This CDR3 spans 14 amino acids. Written as DNA, the CDR3 is TGTGCCAGCAGCTTCGGAGCGGGAGCCTACGAGCAGTACTTC. Amino acids: CASSFGAGAYEQYF.

The chain links TRBV5-1 to TRBJ2-7, with unresolved D. Trimming left V 4 bases short and J 0 bases short, with 17 bases between. This CDR3 contains 16 residues. Germline V lookup: CDR1 SGHRS, CDR2 YFSETQ. CDR3 residues: CASSPVFLGISYEQYF. CDR3 nucleotide sequence: TGCGCCAGCAGCCCCGTCTTCTTGGGCATCTCCTACGAGCAGTACTTC.

As concerns this clone: At one boundary the junction diverges from the germline segment, which might be a read error. The same CDR3 also results from other DNA sequences found in this sample. The rearrangement links TRBV5-1 to TRBJ2-7; 11 bases are shared with TRBD1. Germline V gives CDR1 SGHRS, CDR2 YFSETQ. The CDR3 has 15 residues. Here the CDR3 reads CASSLGTGGSYEQYF. CDR3 coding DNA: TGCGCCAGCAGTTTGGGGACAGGGGGATCCTACGAGCAGTACTTC.

The V and J genes are TRBV4-2 and TRBJ1-4; D gene unclear. V lost 4 bases to trimming and J lost 2 bases, with 8 bases between them. From germline, CDR1 is LGHNA and CDR2 YNFKEQ. This CDR3 spans 14 amino acids. This CDR3 reads CASSLEGTNEKLFF. The CDR3 DNA follows: TGTGCCAGCAGCCTAGAAGGGACTAATGAAAAACTGTTTTTT.

V is TRBV30 and J is TRBJ1-2; 10 nucleotides line up with TRBD1. This CDR3 contains 15 residues. Germline CDR1 GTSNPN, CDR2 SVGIG (reference sequence). Losses at the gene ends were 3 bases for V and 2 bases for J; bases not matched to a gene: 6. The CDR3 loop is CAWRPRDRGNYGYTF. The CDR3 region has the DNA TGTGCCTGGAGACCCCGGGACAGGGGAAACTATGGCTACACCTTC.

This clone is a singleton in its sample. The chain couples TRBV7-9 to TRBJ2-3; 7 bases line up with TRBD1. Per the germline V gene, CDR1 is SEHNR and CDR2 is FQNEAQ (reference sequence). After removal of 4 bases from V and 6 bases from J, the junction contained 13 bases not matched to a gene. There are 16 residues in the CDR3. The CDR3 nucleotides read TGTGCCAGCAGCTCCCCGGGACAGAGAGAGCGGGATACGCAGTATTTT. Amino acids: CASSSPGQRERDTQYF.

J is TRBJ2-5 and V is TRBV5-1; 8 bases map to TRBD2. Germline CDR1 and CDR2: SGHRS and YFSETQ. The V and J ends lost 0 bases and 5 bases, in that order; junction bases with no gene match: 6. This CDR3 has 15 residues. CDR3 protein: CASSLGPRGGETQYF. As DNA, the CDR3 is TGCGCCAGCAGCTTGGGACCCCGGGGGGGGGAGACCCAGTACTTC. Complete variable domain (other parts from reference TRBV5-1 and TRBJ2-5): KAGVTQTPRYLIKTRGQQVTLSCSPISGHRSVSWYQQTPGQGLQFLFEYFSETQRNKGNFPGRFSGRQFSNSRSEMNVSTLELGDSALYLCASSLGPRGGETQYFGPGTRLLVL.

This chain connects TRBV4-3 to TRBJ2-7; 7 bases agree with TRBD2. Per germline, CDR1 LGHNA and CDR2 YSLEER. The CDR3 covers 16 residues. J gave up 4 bases and V 0 bases, and 9 bases lay outside the gene matches. This CDR3 reads CASSQERGGGSYEQYF. CDR3 DNA sequence: TGCGCCAGCAGCCAAGAGAGGGGCGGGGGTTCGTACGAGCAGTACTTC.

The chain joins TRBV5-5 to TRBJ2-3; D is undetermined. Looked up from germline, CDR1 is SGHKS and CDR2 is YYEKEE (reference sequence). This CDR3 is 12 amino acids long. Deletions cut 1 base from V and 11 bases from J, with 11 bases between. The CDR3 reads CASSLRLYEQYF. The CDR3 nucleotides are TGTGCCAGCAGCTTGAGGCTATACGAGCAGTATTTT.

The chain employs TRBV12-2 and TRBJ2-2; the table's D call TRBD2 went unverified against the DNA. TRBV12-2 is termed a pseudogene. The CDR3 has 20 residues. CDR3 nucleotide sequence: TGTGCAAGTCGCTTACCGAGGTCAGCGGGAGCGGTTGGTGACACCGGGGAGCTGTTTTTT. It is translated as CASRLPRSAGAVGDTGELFF.

The rearrangement uses TRBV29-1 and TRBJ2-5, with TRBD2 matching 9 bases. Gene TRBJ2-7 matches the end of the DNA better, so the J call may be wrong. Germline-derived CDR1 and CDR2 are SQVTM and ANQGSEA. The CDR3 contains 14 residues. CDR3: CSVGWGSGSYEQYF. The CDR3 DNA reads TGCAGCGTTGGATGGGGTAGCGGGAGCTACGAGCAGTACTTC.

The chain is built from TRBV6-6 and TRBJ2-7; 7 nucleotides line up with TRBD1. In germline, CDR1 is MNHNY, CDR2 SVGAGI (reference sequence). CDR3 size: 14 residues. V shed 5 bases, J shed 6 bases, and the junction held 10 bases outside the gene matches. The CDR3 nucleotides are TGTGCCAGCAGTGGGCAGACAGGGTACGGCGAGCAGTACTTC. Protein sequence: CASSGQTGYGEQYF.